This TCR beta chain was found in a study of CD8 T cells in ankylosing spondylitis. Generation of TCR beta libraries employed quantitative 5'-RACE incorporating molecular barcodes. TCRdb re-analysed the 5' RACE reads in MiXCR, keeping a single row per CDR3 protein. The repertoire consists of around 390,000 distinct CDR3 sequences, with about a fifth occurring once and the leading ten covering roughly a sixth. Study-wide results and limits: Seemingly characteristic of ankylosing spondylitis blood was a TCR beta motif consisting of eight highly homologous variants. Certain motif variants had earlier appeared in reactive arthritis synovial fluid and blood. Disease-linked clones bore a CD8+ phenotype, appearing relatively rarely in peripheral blood. It was reported that disease-linked clones were significantly enriched in matched ankylosing spondylitis synovial fluid.

There are a few counts of this clonotype. Its antigen is unknown. V was pared by 0 bases and J by 5 bases, with 16 bases between. The CDR3 spans 16 residues. The germline CDR1 and CDR2 sequences are SGHNT and YYREEE (reference sequence). Sequencing used blood, either unsorted or a sorted T cell fraction (not recorded which). The chain uses TRBV5-4 and TRBJ2-3; D is possibly TRBD2 (5 bases). This sequence originates from a male donor with ankylosing spondylitis. CDR3 nucleotides: TGTGCCAGCAGCTTGGGACTACTCCCCGGCGGAGATACGCAGTATTTT. It codes for CASSLGLLPGGDTQYF.